What follows is one TCR beta chain and its context. Clones were sequenced by immunoSEQ multiplex PCR, and TCRdb holds only the in-frame ones, with some missing. The data contain about 72,000 clones, 75% to 90% of them seen just once; the ten biggest clones take up 3.5% to 5%. Indicated time point: pretreatment peripheral blood. The CDR3 spans 14 residues. Germline lookup yields CDR1 SGHDT and CDR2 YYEEEE. V gave up 2 bases and J gave up 6 bases, with 14 bases separating them. The data belong to a study of PD-L1 blockade in urothelial cancer. Study at large: Twenty-five of 29 patients were men who had bladder-origin urothelial cancer.

This clonotype originated in a man between 65 and 80 years old with urothelial cancer. V and J are TRBV5-6 and TRBJ1-1; D ambiguous. The source material was PBMCs, sampled around atezolizumab (anti-PD-L1) treatment. CDR3 nucleotide sequence: TGTGCCAGCAGCTTTCGGGGTACGGGTGCTGAAGCTTTCTTT. Its translation: CASSFRGTGAEAFF.